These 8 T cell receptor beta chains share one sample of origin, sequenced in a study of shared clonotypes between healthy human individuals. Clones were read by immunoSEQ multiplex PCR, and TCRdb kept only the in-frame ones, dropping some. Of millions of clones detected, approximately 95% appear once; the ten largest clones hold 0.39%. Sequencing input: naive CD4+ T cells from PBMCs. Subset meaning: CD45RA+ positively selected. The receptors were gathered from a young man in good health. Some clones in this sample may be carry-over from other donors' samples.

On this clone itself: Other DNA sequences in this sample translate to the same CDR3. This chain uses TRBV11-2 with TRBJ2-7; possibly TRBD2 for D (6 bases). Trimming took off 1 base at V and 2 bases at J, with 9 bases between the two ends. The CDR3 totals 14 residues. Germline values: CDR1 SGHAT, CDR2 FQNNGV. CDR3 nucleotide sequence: TGTGCCAGCAGCTTAGTCCGGGGGACCTACGAGCAGTACTTC. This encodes CASSLVRGTYEQYF.

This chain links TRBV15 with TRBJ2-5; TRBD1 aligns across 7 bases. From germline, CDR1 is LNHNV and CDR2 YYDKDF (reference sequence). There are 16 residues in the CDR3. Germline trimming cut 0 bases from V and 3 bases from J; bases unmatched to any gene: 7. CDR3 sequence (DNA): TGTGCCACCAGCAGAGATTACGGGACAGCGAAAGAGACCCAGTACTTC. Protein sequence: CATSRDYGTAKETQYF.

The DNA of the CDR3 is TGTGCCAGCAGCTTTACTTTCTCTGGGGCCAACGTCCTGACTTTC. Its protein product is CASSFTFSGANVLTF. V and J are TRBV11-2 and TRBJ2-6, with D unclear. The CDR3 totals 15 residues. V shed 3 bases and J shed 0 bases, with 6 bases lying between them. Per the germline V gene, CDR1 is SGHAT and CDR2 is FQNNGV.

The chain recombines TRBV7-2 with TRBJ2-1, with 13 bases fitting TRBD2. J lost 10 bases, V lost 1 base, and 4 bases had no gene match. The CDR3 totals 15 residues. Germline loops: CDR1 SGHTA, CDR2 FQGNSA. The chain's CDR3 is CASSLVGTSGVEQFF. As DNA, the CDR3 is TGTGCCAGCAGCTTAGTGGGGACTAGCGGGGTAGAGCAGTTCTTC.

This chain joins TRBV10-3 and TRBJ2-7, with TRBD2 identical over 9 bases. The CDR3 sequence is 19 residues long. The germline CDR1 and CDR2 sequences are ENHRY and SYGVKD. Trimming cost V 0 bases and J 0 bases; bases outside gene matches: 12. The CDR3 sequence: CAISESISKTSGYSYEQYF. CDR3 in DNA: TGTGCCATCAGTGAGTCGATAAGTAAGACTAGCGGATACTCCTACGAGCAGTACTTC.

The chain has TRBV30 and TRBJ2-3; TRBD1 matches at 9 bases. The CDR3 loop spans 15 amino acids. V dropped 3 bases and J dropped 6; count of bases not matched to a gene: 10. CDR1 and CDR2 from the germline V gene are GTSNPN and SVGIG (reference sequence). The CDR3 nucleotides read TGTGCCTGGAGGTCACAGGGGGCCCCGTCCGATACGCAGTATTTT. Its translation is CAWRSQGAPSDTQYF.

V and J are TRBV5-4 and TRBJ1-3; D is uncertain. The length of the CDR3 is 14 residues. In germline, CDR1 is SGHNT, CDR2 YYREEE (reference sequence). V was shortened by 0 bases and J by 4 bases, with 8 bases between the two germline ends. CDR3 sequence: CASSLEAGGNTIYF. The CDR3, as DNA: TGTGCCAGCAGCTTGGAGGCAGGCGGAAACACCATATATTTT.

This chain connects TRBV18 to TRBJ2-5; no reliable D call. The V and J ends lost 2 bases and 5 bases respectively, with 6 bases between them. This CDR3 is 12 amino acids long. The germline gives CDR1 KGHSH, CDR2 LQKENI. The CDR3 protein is CASSPSPETQYF. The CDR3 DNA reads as TGTGCCAGCTCACCAAGCCCCGAGACCCAGTACTTC.